This T cell receptor beta chain derives from a study of esophageal squamous cell carcinoma under preoperative chemotherapy. TCRdb fed the PCR reads into MiXCR, producing one record per CDR3 protein. The table shows roughly 18,000 distinct CDR3 sequences, with more than 45% occurring only once. Specified time point: after preoperative PTX-NDP chemotherapy. The CDR3 totals 15 residues. V was clipped by 8 bases and J by 10 bases, with 23 bases between them. The sequence derives from a human donor with esophageal squamous cell carcinoma. The donor label of this sample is uncertain. The V call is TRBV12-3 or TRBV12-4, the J call TRBJ2-2; D is possibly TRBD1 (5 bases). This material was acquired from a patient given preoperative chemotherapy. The CDR3 region has the DNA TGTGCCAGCGGTCTGCACAGCTGGGGCACAGAGGAGCTGTTTTTT. Protein product: CASGLHSWGTEELFF.